The sequence of this TCR beta chain was determined in a study of shared clonotypes between healthy human individuals (TCRdb year 2020). Turning to the overall study: The cohort included a few men and two women between 18 and 49 years of age. Per donor, three plates each were used for CD4 naive and CD4 memory, two for CD8 naive, and one for CD8 memory. Blood TCR repertoires of about five healthy adults were deeply sequenced to estimate repertoire size and the extent of clonotype sharing between individuals. Libraries were prepared and TCR repertoires were sequenced by different laboratories using diverse techniques, in order to increase sequencing depth and limit assay-specific biases. Each donor's leukapheresis produced roughly between about 0.9 and 9.5 billion PBMCs. Study-wide findings and limitations: The small number of donors limited the genetic and exposure-history diversity represented. Pairwise subsampling led to the expectation that sequencing depth would affect the degree of clonotype sharing among donors. Compared with non-shared clonotypes, clonotypes shared by all four sorted-subset donors had higher generation probabilities. Rarefaction of sorted-subset datasets indicated incomplete sequencing despite the large sequencing depth. About 4.5% of naive CD4, around 3.6% of naive CD8, roughly 2.4% of memory CD4, and 0.35% to 0.4% of memory CD8 clonotypes were shared across four donors. Only blood was sampled, and tissue TCR repertoires likely differ from those in blood. Naive subsets generally had larger estimated clonotype richness than memory subsets.

The donors were healthy, HIV-negative adults who had no recently reported acute infections or vaccinations. Every donor was a Caucasian adult residing in Nashville, Tennessee, USA. Magnetic negative selection was used to enrich CD4+ T cells, after which naive cells were positively selected on CD45RA and the negative fraction became the memory subset. Blood was obtained by leukapheresis, after which PBMCs were separated by Ficoll-Histopaque density gradient centrifugation and cryopreserved in liquid nitrogen vapor phase. Analytical flow cytometry was used to check the purity and quantity of each magnetically sorted T cell population. Each sorted fraction had its genomic DNA isolated and then quantified by UV absorbance on a Nanodrop 2000c. On this clone: Its antigen is unknown. No quality values exist for individual bases; no much larger clone is one base distant.

TCR CDR3 regions were amplified from genomic DNA by multiplex PCR using the deep immunoSEQ assay. For each cell subset, the extracted genomic DNA was distributed evenly across all wells of several immunoSEQ 96-well plates, and each plate served as one replicate. For sorted subsets, each replicate PCR was loaded with around 200 ng genomic DNA, equivalent to roughly 30,000 T cell genomes. Purified libraries were quantified with a Qubit 3.0 fluorometer, sized on a Bioanalyzer 2100, and re-quantified with the KAPA Library Quantification kit. Every immunoSEQ 96-well plate was sequenced on a dedicated single-read 150-cycle Illumina NextSeq 550 flow cell. For the original study's pipeline: Because only junctional sequences without quality scores were contained in the immunoSEQ output, filtering matching that applied to full-length reads could not be performed. To assign V/J genes and CDR3, sequences were annotated using PyIR, a Python wrapper for IgBLAST v1.9, with IMGT germline references. Reads were removed for weak V/J assignments (E-value above 1e-6), missing CDR3, stop codons, out-of-frame junctions, or ambiguous translated residues. V3J clonotypes were defined as sequences sharing the same inferred V gene, J gene, and CDR3 amino acid sequence. The percentage overlap between two repertoires was calculated by dividing the number of shared unique clonotypes by the size of the smaller repertoire. Three approaches were used to assess repertoire richness: RTK rarefaction, the Chao1 estimator, and Recon v2.1 estimates of unobserved clonotypes. OLGA was used to compute generation probabilities for all TCRbeta clonotypes that the gDNA method yielded from a handful of donors. TCRdb carries this immuneACCESS record with in-frame sequences only. Its versions omit some clonotypes, under half of them owing to an unresolved V gene in the studies checked, with the rest unexplained. Clone size and the V and J calls come from that table; the DNA yielded D and trimming. The sample table records about 1.5 million clones; roughly 96% of these occur just once. The ten largest clones capture 1% to 1.5% of the sample.

The germline V gene encodes CDR1 SGHDT and CDR2 YYEEEE. There are 13 amino acids in the CDR3, from cysteine to phenylalanine inclusive. The DNA shown is the 39-base CDR3, in frame from base 1. Trimming at the junction amounts to 4 bases on V and 7 bases on J, and the germline ends lie 14 bases apart. Here the chain combines TRBV5-6 and TRBJ1-2; matching of 5 bases hints at TRBD1 as the D gene. What was sequenced was naive CD4+ T cells sorted from blood. The sample's cell subset or site label is to be understood as: CD45RA+ positively selected. The receptor comes from a man younger than 40 in good health. The CDR3 amino acid sequence is: CASSLPSGGGYTF. DNA sequence: TGTGCCAGCAGCCTACCGTCGGGGGGTGGCTACACCTTC.